Presented here are 32 T cell receptor beta chains from one specimen sequenced in a study of blood T cell repertoires in COVID-19. Clones were read by immunoSEQ multiplex PCR, and TCRdb kept only the in-frame ones, dropping some. Among 40,000 to 65,000 clones listed, 85% to 90% were seen once. The sample comprised peripheral blood. These TCRs come from a man in his 70s with active COVID-19.

This rearrangement joins TRBV7-2 to TRBJ1-2; no clear D. This CDR3 is built from 17 residues. The germline V and J ends were trimmed by 3 bases and 5 bases, with 22 bases remaining between them. The V gene's germline CDR1 is SGHTA and CDR2 FQGNSA. The CDR3 loop is CASSFAPGSPSLYGYTF. The CDR3 region has the DNA TGTGCCAGCAGCTTTGCCCCCGGGTCCCCTTCCCTATATGGCTACACCTTC.

J is TRBJ1-1 and V is TRBV6-5, with 7 bases aligning to TRBD1. V shed 5 bases and J 0 bases; nucleotides not matched to a gene: 6. The CDR3 totals 15 residues. CDR1 MNHEY and CDR2 SVGAGI come from the germline V gene. The CDR3 loop is CASSRPGTVNTEAFF. The CDR3 nucleotides read TGTGCCAGCAGTCGACCGGGGACAGTGAACACTGAAGCTTTCTTT.

The chain joins TRBV5-5 to TRBJ1-1; no definite D call. The CDR3 consists of 12 residues. The germline V gene encodes CDR1 SGHKS and CDR2 YYEKEE (reference sequence). The V end was cut by 4 bases, the J end by 1 base, with 5 bases between. The CDR3 loop is CASSRSNTEAFF. Written as DNA, the CDR3 is TGTGCCAGCAGCCGGTCGAACACTGAAGCTTTCTTT. Complete variable domain (other parts from reference TRBV5-5 and TRBJ1-1): DAGVTQSPTHLIKTRGQQVTLRCSPISGHKSVSWYQQVLGQGPQFIFQYYEKEERGRGNFPDRFSARQFPNYSSELNVNALLLGDSALYLCASSRSNTEAFFGQGTRLTVV.

The rearrangement links TRBV5-6 to TRBJ2-1; tentatively, D is TRBD2 (5 bases). Between the trimmed V and J ends, which lost 4 bases and 4 bases, there was a span of 6 bases. Germline V gene sequence: CDR1 SGHDT, CDR2 YYEEEE. This CDR3 comprises 12 residues. The CDR3 bases are TGTGCCAGCAGCAGAGGGTACAATGAGCAGTTCTTC. Residues: CASSRGYNEQFF.

The chain links TRBV4-2 to TRBJ2-7; D remains ambiguous. The V end lost 4 bases, the J end lost 0 bases, and 10 bases lay between the germline ends. Germline V gene lookup returns CDR1 LGHNA and CDR2 YNFKEQ. The CDR3 extends over 14 amino acids. CDR3 region: CASSPTTPSYEQYF. In DNA, the CDR3 is TGTGCCAGCAGCCCCACTACCCCCTCCTACGAGCAGTACTTC.

The chain recombines TRBV7-9 with TRBJ1-1, with D maybe TRBD1 (6 bases). The CDR3 runs 14 residues. Trimming removed 5 bases at V and 2 bases at J, with 12 bases between. Germline V gene data show CDR1 as SEHNR and CDR2 as FQNEAQ (reference sequence). The CDR3 bases are TGTGCCAGCAGCCGAGGACAGCCTAACACTGAAGCTTTCTTT. It translates to CASSRGQPNTEAFF.

This rearrangement joins TRBV9 to TRBJ1-1, with TRBD1 matching over 9 bases. Germline trimming cut 9 bases from V and 10 bases from J; bases unmatched to any gene: 13. The CDR3 extends over 13 amino acids. From germline, CDR1 is SGDLS and CDR2 YYNGEE. The CDR3: CAILDRGLTRAFF. DNA of the CDR3: TGTGCCATTTTGGACAGGGGACTTACTCGAGCTTTCTTT.

V and J are TRBV19 and TRBJ1-2; 8 positions agree with TRBD1. The CDR3 sequence is 12 residues long. CDR1 and CDR2 from the germline V gene are LNHDA and SQIVND (reference sequence). V lost 10 bases and J lost 4; bases outside the gene matches: 5. CDR3 sequence reads: CATHDRGYGYTF. The CDR3 nucleotides are TGTGCCACACACGACAGGGGCTATGGCTACACCTTC. Full variable domain (outside the CDR3, taken from reference TRBV19 and TRBJ1-2): DGGITQSPKYLFRKEGQNVTLSCEQNLNHDAMYWYRQDPGQGLRLIYYSQIVNDFQKGDIAEGYSVSREKKESFPLTVTSAQKNPTAFYLCATHDRGYGYTFGSGTRLTVV.

The chain recombines TRBV5-1 with TRBJ2-7; 7 nucleotides agree with TRBD1. Germline trimming cut 0 bases from V and 6 bases from J; bases unmatched to any gene: 0. This CDR3 comprises 12 residues. CDR1 and CDR2 from the germline V gene are SGHRS and YFSETQ. The CDR3 DNA reads as TGCGCCAGCAGCTTGGACAGGGGCGAGCAGTACTTC. Amino acids: CASSLDRGEQYF.

The chain links TRBV9 to TRBJ1-3; possible D gene TRBD1, 5 bases. The CDR3 has 13 residues. Germline loops: CDR1 SGDLS, CDR2 YYNGEE. Trimming left V 4 bases short and J 5 bases short, with 10 bases between. The CDR3 nucleotides are TGTGCCAGCAGCTTAGGGGCCCGAAACACCATATATTTT. It codes for CASSLGARNTIYF.

J is TRBJ1-6 and V is TRBV4-3; a weak D match, TRBD1 (6 bases). Germline CDR1 reads LGHNA; CDR2 reads YSLEER. V lost 0 bases, J lost 12 bases, and 15 bases lay in between. The CDR3 contains 15 residues. CDR3 protein: CASSQDRGGAIPLHF. In nucleotides, the CDR3 is TGCGCCAGCAGCCAAGACCGGGGGGGGGCGATACCCCTCCACTTT.

The chain recombines TRBV7-2 with TRBJ2-5, with 7 nucleotides matching TRBD1. The CDR3 contains 14 residues. Germline-derived CDR1 and CDR2 are SGHTA and FQGNSA. V was pared by 1 base and J by 7 bases, with 6 bases of the junction left unmatched. The CDR3 protein is CASSLGQGEGTQYF. The CDR3 coding sequence is TGTGCCAGCAGCTTAGGACAGGGAGAAGGGACCCAGTACTTC.

This chain connects TRBV19 to TRBJ2-5, with 8 positions matching TRBD2. There are 15 residues in the CDR3. V lost 1 base, J lost 2 bases, and 3 bases stayed unmatched. The germline V gene encodes CDR1 LNHDA and CDR2 SQIVND (reference sequence). CDR3 sequence reads: CASSIAASGQETQYF. The CDR3 DNA is TGTGCCAGTAGTATAGCGGCTAGCGGGCAAGAGACCCAGTACTTC.

The chain recombines TRBV24-1 with TRBJ1-6, with D tentatively TRBD1 (5 bases). V lost 4 bases, J lost 5 bases, and 8 bases lay in between. The CDR3 is 14 amino acids. Germline CDR1 KGHDR, CDR2 SFDVKD. The DNA of the CDR3 is TGTGCCACCAGTGAAAGCAGGGATAATTCACCCCTCCACTTT. Translated, it gives CATSESRDNSPLHF.

This chain links TRBV7-9 with TRBJ1-1, with TRBD1 matching 10 bases. Germline V gene lookup returns CDR1 SEHNR and CDR2 FQNEAQ (reference sequence). This CDR3 contains 15 residues. With V trimmed by 6 bases and J by 2 bases, 6 bases remained unmatched. The CDR3 loop is CASRPDRGLNTEAFF. CDR3 nucleotides: TGTGCCAGCAGACCCGACAGGGGGCTAAACACTGAAGCTTTCTTT. The full variable domain, rest sourced from reference TRBV7-9 and TRBJ1-1, is DTGVSQNPRHKITKRGQNVTFRCDPISEHNRLYWYRQTLGQGPEFLTYFQNEAQLEKSRLLSDRFSAERPKGSFSTLEIQRTEQGDSAMYLCASRPDRGLNTEAFFGQGTRLTVV.

V is TRBV15 and J is TRBJ1-2; D ambiguous. There are 14 residues in the CDR3. Trimming took 0 bases from V and 2 from J, leaving 7 bases between them. Per the germline V gene, CDR1 is LNHNV and CDR2 is YYDKDF (reference sequence). Written as DNA, the CDR3 is TGTGCCACCAGCAGAGATCCTATAAACTATGGCTACACCTTC. It is translated as CATSRDPINYGYTF.

CDR3 sequence: CASSERPGNTEAFF. Here the CDR3 DNA reads TGTGCCAGCAGTGAACGGCCAGGGAACACTGAAGCTTTCTTT. V is TRBV6-1 and J is TRBJ1-1; D unclear. Looked up from germline, CDR1 is MNHNS and CDR2 is SASEGT. V lost 2 bases and J 1 base, leaving 8 bases between the germline ends. The CDR3 has 14 residues.

The rearrangement joins TRBV12-2 to TRBJ2-3; TRBD2 reflects the table's D call only, with no check against the DNA. TRBV12-2 is listed as a pseudogene. The CDR3 is made up of 15 amino acids. CDR3 bases: TGTGCAAGTCGCCCCCCGGCGGTCACGGTTCGTACGCAGTATTTT. Translating it yields CASRPPAVTVRTQYF.

The rearrangement uses TRBV12-3 or TRBV12-4 and TRBJ1-1; D unclear. The CDR3 runs 12 residues. V lost 5 bases and J lost 5, with 9 bases in between. In DNA, the CDR3 is TGTGCCAGCAGTGAGGGCTTTACTGAAGCTTTCTTT. Amino acids: CASSEGFTEAFF.

This chain uses TRBV29-1 with TRBJ1-2; D is perhaps TRBD1 (5 bases). Trimming left V 1 base short and J 0 bases short, with 18 bases between. The CDR3 runs to 17 residues. Per germline, CDR1 SQVTM and CDR2 ANQGSEA. The CDR3 DNA follows: TGCAGCGTTGAAGCCATCGGGCAGGGCGTCGCTAACTATGGCTACACCTTC. Amino acid sequence: CSVEAIGQGVANYGYTF.

The chain joins TRBV9 to TRBJ2-1, with D unresolved. This CDR3 comprises 16 residues. V was shortened by 0 bases and J by 0 bases, with 10 bases between the two germline ends. CDR1 and CDR2 from the germline V gene are SGDLS and YYNGEE. CDR3 protein: CASSVGGGYSYNEQFF. CDR3 nucleotides: TGTGCCAGCAGCGTAGGAGGCGGTTACTCCTACAATGAGCAGTTCTTC.

The CDR3 bases are TGTGCCAGCAGCTTAGAGGATCCGCGGGGGGTTTTCGGGGAGCTGTTTTTT. As protein: CASSLEDPRGVFGELFF. This chain links TRBV7-2 with TRBJ2-2; 8 nucleotides align to TRBD2. The CDR3 has 17 amino acids. Germline V gene data show CDR1 as SGHTA and CDR2 as FQGNSA. Losses at the gene ends were 1 base for V and 7 bases for J; bases not matched to a gene: 11.

This clone showed up just a few times. V usage is TRBV11-3 and J usage is TRBJ2-7, with TRBD1 matching over 9 bases. CDR1 SGHNT and CDR2 YENEEA come from the germline V gene. Trimming removed 1 base from V and 2 bases from J; junction bases left unmatched: 9. The CDR3 totals 17 residues. CDR3 sequence (DNA): TGTGCCAGCAGCTTAGTGATTAGGACAGGGGAAACCTACGAGCAGTACTTC. It yields the protein CASSLVIRTGETYEQYF.

A remark on this clone: The junction does not match germline at one end; this may be a read error. This sequence joins TRBV7-7 and TRBJ2-2; 9 bases line up with TRBD2. The CDR3 covers 16 residues. Per the germline V gene, CDR1 is SSHAT and CDR2 is FNYEAQ (reference sequence). The CDR3 here is CASSPQSGGWTGELFF. In DNA form, the CDR3 reads TGTGCTAGCAGCCCCCAGAGCGGGGGGTGGACCGGGGAGCTGTTTTTT.

The J gene is TRBJ2-2, the V gene TRBV9; TRBD1 agrees at 8 bases. V trimming: 2 bases; J trimming: 2 bases; junction bases outside the gene matches: 2. CDR3 length: 15 residues. The germline V gene encodes CDR1 SGDLS and CDR2 YYNGEE. As DNA, the CDR3 is TGTGCCAGCAGCGTGACAGGGGCCAACACCGGGGAGCTGTTTTTT. This translates into CASSVTGANTGELFF. Using reference TRBV9 and TRBJ2-2 for the parts outside the CDR3, the full variable domain is DSGVTQTPKHLITATGQRVTLRCSPRSGDLSVYWYQQSLDQGLQFLIQYYNGEERAKGNILERFSAQQFPDLHSELNLSSLELGDSALYFCASSVTGANTGELFFGEGSRLTVL.

The V gene is TRBV19, the J gene TRBJ1-4, with D uncertain. Germline-derived CDR1 and CDR2 are LNHDA and SQIVND (reference sequence). The CDR3 covers 14 residues. Between the trimmed V and J ends, which lost 9 bases and 6 bases, there was a span of 17 bases. CDR3 nucleotides: TGTGCCAGCAGCGCCATAAACGGGGATGAAAAACTGTTTTTT. Protein sequence: CASSAINGDEKLFF.

Written as DNA, the CDR3 is TGTGCCAGTAGTATTCGGGTGAACACCGGGGAGCTGTTTTTT. This gives the protein CASSIRVNTGELFF. The rearrangement links TRBV19 to TRBJ2-2; D gene unclear. Germline loops: CDR1 LNHDA, CDR2 SQIVND (reference sequence). Trimming pared 3 bases from V and 1 base from J, leaving 6 bases between. CDR3 length: 14 residues.

The genes are TRBV5-1 and TRBJ2-2; a possible D gene is TRBD2 (7 bases). The CDR3 is 16 residues long. Looked up from germline, CDR1 is SGHRS and CDR2 is YFSETQ. Deletions cut 7 bases from V and 4 bases from J, with 20 bases between. CDR3 region: CASSQRGAPTTGELFF. The CDR3 DNA reads as TGCGCCAGCTCTCAACGGGGGGCACCGACCACCGGGGAGCTGTTTTTT.

There are a few counts of this clone. The V gene is TRBV4-1, the J gene TRBJ2-5; no clear D. In germline, CDR1 is MGHRA, CDR2 YSYEKL. This CDR3 spans 12 amino acids. Trimming stripped 3 bases from V and 7 bases from J, with 9 bases between. The CDR3 DNA reads TGCGCCAGCAGCCAGCCCCCGGGGACCCAGTACTTC. Its translation: CASSQPPGTQYF.

The genes are TRBV27 and TRBJ2-1; 8 bases match TRBD1. This CDR3 has 15 amino acids. From germline, CDR1 is MNHEY and CDR2 SMNVEV (reference sequence). V shed 6 bases, J shed 8 bases, and the junction held 12 bases outside the gene matches. In DNA, the CDR3 is TGTGCCAGCAGCTTCGACCAGGGGGCAGAGGATGAGCAGTTCTTC. Translating gives CASSFDQGAEDEQFF.

This clone was seen more than once but under ten times. This chain connects TRBV11-3 to TRBJ2-7; 8 bases map to TRBD1. CDR3 length: 19 residues. Germline V lookup: CDR1 SGHNT, CDR2 YENEEA. After removal of 5 bases from V and 4 bases from J, the junction contained 22 bases not matched to a gene. CDR3 in amino acids: CASSQGGVALTGTGYEQYF. The CDR3 DNA follows: TGTGCCAGCAGCCAAGGGGGTGTTGCCCTAACCGGGACAGGATACGAGCAGTACTTC.

A note on this clone: The sample contains more than one DNA sequence encoding this CDR3. The J gene is TRBJ2-7, the V gene TRBV19; 9 bases align to TRBD1. The CDR3 has 17 residues. V lost 5 bases to trimming and J lost 2 bases; unmatched junction nucleotides: 13. CDR1 LNHDA and CDR2 SQIVND come from the germline V gene (reference sequence). In nucleotides, the CDR3 is TGTGCCAGTAGTGACCGCCGGGGACAGGGAGCGGCCTACGAGCAGTACTTC. Translation gives CASSDRRGQGAAYEQYF.